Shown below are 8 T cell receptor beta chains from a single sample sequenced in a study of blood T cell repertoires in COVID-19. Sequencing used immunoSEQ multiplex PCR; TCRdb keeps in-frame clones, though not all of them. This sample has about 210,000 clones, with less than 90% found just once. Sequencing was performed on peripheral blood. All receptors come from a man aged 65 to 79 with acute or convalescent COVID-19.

CDR3 sequence: CASSVGEGSGANVLTF. The DNA of the CDR3 is TGTGCCAGCAGCGTAGGGGAGGGCTCTGGGGCCAACGTCCTGACTTTC. The chain joins TRBV9 to TRBJ2-6; 7 bases align to TRBD2. Germline CDR1 is SGDLS and CDR2 is YYNGEE. This CDR3 spans 16 amino acids. The trim removed 0 bases at V and 0 bases at J, leaving 0 bases unmatched.

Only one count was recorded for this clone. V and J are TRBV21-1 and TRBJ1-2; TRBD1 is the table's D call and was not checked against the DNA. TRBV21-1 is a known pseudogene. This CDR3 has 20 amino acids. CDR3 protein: CASSKAPPPSGQGAGYGYTF. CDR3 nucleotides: TGTGCCAGCAGCAAAGCCCCCCCTCCATCAGGCCAGGGGGCAGGGTATGGCTACACCTTC.

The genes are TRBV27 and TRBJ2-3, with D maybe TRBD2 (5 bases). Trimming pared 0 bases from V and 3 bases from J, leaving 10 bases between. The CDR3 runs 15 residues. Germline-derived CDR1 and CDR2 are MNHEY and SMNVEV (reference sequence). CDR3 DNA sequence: TGTGCCAGCAGTTTATCGCGGAGGTTGACAGATACGCAGTATTTT. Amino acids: CASSLSRRLTDTQYF.

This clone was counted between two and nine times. The CDR3 nucleotides read TGTGCCAGTAGTACCTATCCAAGTCGACAGGGCCGCTCCTATAATTCACCCCTCCACTTT. It encodes CASSTYPSRQGRSYNSPLHF. The chain combines TRBV19 with TRBJ1-6; 7 bases are shared with TRBD1. With V trimmed by 4 bases and J by 0 bases, 15 bases remained unmatched. The CDR3 is 20 amino acids. Germline-derived CDR1 and CDR2 are LNHDA and SQIVND (reference sequence). Complete variable domain (other parts from reference TRBV19 and TRBJ1-6): DGGITQSPKYLFRKEGQNVTLSCEQNLNHDAMYWYRQDPGQGLRLIYYSQIVNDFQKGDIAEGYSVSREKKESFPLTVTSAQKNPTAFYLCASSTYPSRQGRSYNSPLHFGNGTRLTVT.

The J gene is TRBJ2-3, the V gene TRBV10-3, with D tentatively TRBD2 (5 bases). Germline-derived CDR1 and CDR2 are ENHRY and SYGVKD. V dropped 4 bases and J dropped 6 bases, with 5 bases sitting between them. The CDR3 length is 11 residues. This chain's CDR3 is CAISGGDTQYF. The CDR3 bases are TGTGCCATCAGTGGAGGGGATACGCAGTATTTT.

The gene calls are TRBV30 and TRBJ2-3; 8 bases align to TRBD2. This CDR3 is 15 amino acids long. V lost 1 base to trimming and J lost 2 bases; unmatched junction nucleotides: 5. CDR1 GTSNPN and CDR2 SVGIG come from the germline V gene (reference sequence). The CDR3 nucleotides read TGTGCCTGGAGTGCGACTAGCGCCTTCACAGATACGCAGTATTTT. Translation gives CAWSATSAFTDTQYF.

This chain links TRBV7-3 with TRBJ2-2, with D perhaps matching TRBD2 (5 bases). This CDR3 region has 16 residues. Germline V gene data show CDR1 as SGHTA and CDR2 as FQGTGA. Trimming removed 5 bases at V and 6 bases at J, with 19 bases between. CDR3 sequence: CASSLRPLEVAGELFF. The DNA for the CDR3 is TGTGCCAGCAGCCTGAGACCCCTGGAGGTGGCCGGGGAGCTGTTTTTT.

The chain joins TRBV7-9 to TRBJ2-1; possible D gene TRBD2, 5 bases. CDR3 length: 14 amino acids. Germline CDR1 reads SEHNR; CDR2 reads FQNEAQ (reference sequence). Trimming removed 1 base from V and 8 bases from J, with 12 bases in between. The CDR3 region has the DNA TGTGCCAGCAGCTTAGACAGAATGGAGGATGAGCAGTTCTTC. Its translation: CASSLDRMEDEQFF. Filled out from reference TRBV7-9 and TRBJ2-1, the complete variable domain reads DTGVSQNPRHKITKRGQNVTFRCDPISEHNRLYWYRQTLGQGPEFLTYFQNEAQLEKSRLLSDRFSAERPKGSFSTLEIQRTEQGDSAMYLCASSLDRMEDEQFFGPGTRLTVL.